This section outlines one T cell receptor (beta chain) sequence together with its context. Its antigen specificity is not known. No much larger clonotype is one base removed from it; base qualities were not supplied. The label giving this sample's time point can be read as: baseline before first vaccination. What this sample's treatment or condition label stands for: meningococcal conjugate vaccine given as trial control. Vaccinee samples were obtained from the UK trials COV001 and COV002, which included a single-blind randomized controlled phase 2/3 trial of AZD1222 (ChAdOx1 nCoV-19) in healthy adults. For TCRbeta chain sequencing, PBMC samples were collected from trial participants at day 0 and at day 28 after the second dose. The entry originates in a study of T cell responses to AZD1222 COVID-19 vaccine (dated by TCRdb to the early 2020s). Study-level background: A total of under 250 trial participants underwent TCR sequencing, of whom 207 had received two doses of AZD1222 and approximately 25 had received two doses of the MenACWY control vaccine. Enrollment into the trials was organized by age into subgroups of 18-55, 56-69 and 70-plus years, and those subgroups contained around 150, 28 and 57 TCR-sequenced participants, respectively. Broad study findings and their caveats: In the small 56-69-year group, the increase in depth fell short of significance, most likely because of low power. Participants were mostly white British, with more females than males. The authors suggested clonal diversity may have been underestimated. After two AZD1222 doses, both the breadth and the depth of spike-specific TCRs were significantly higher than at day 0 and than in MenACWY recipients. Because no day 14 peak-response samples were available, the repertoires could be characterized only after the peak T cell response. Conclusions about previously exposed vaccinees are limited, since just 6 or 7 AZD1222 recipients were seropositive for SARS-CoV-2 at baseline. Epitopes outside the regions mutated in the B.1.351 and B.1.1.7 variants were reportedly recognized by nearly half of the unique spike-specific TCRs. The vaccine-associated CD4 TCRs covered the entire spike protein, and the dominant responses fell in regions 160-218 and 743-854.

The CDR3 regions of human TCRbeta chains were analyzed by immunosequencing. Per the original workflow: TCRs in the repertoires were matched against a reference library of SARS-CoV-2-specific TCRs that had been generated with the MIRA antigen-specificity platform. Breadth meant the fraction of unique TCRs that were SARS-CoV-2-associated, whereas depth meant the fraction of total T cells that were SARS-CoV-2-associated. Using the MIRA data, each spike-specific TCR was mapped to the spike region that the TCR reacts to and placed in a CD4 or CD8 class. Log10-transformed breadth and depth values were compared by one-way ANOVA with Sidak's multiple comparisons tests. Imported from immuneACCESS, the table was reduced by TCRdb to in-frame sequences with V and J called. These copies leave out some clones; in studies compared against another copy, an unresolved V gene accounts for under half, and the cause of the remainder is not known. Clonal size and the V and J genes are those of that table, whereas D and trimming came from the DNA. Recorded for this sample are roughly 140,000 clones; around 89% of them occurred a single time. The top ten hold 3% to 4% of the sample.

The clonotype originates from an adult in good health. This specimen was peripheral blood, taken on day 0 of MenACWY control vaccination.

The DNA reads as follows: TGTGCCAGCAGTCCACCCCGGACAGGGGGGAATCAGCCCCAGCATTTT. It specifies CASSPPRTGGNQPQHF. The chain is made from TRBV28 and TRBJ1-5, and 10 junctional nucleotides match TRBD1. Germline trimming amounts to 5 bases on V and 4 bases on J, with 8 as the count of junction bases outside the gene matches. From the germline V gene, CDR1 is MDHEN and CDR2 is SYDVKM. The CDR3, cysteine through phenylalanine, is 16 amino acids long. Only the CDR3 region is kept as DNA, spanning 48 bases read in frame from base 1.